Listed here are 5 T cell receptor beta chains from one sample, sequenced in a study of T cell responses to AZD1222 COVID-19 vaccine. Generated by immunoSEQ multiplex PCR, the TCRdb table keeps only in-frame clones and is missing some. The table includes roughly 120,000 clones, 88% detected once. The sequencing here drew on peripheral blood, taken on day 0 of AZD1222 vaccination. The receptors stem from an adult in good health.

J is TRBJ2-3 and V is TRBV7-2; 13 bases are shared with TRBD2. There are 16 residues in the CDR3. V lost 2 bases and J lost 5; bases outside the gene matches: 4. Germline loops: CDR1 SGHTA, CDR2 FQGNSA. DNA for the CDR3: TGTGCCAGCAGCTTAAATCGACTAGCGGGAGGAGATACGCAGTATTTT. Translated: CASSLNRLAGGDTQYF.

The chain employs TRBV27 and TRBJ1-1; D is ambiguous. Trimming removed 0 bases from V and 1 base from J, with 9 bases in between. The CDR3 loop spans 15 amino acids. Per germline, CDR1 MNHEY and CDR2 SMNVEV (reference sequence). The CDR3, as DNA: TGTGCCAGCAGTTTATCGTGGACTACGAACACTGAAGCTTTCTTT. Its translation is CASSLSWTTNTEAFF.

The V and J genes are TRBV2 and TRBJ2-3; TRBD2 aligns across 7 bases. This CDR3 spans 15 amino acids. The J segment lost 2 bases and the V segment lost 3 bases, leaving 5 bases of the junction unmatched. From germline, CDR1 is SNHLY and CDR2 FYNNEI. The CDR3 nucleotides read TGTGCCAGCAGTGAGGGTCTAGCGGCCACAGATACGCAGTATTTT. Amino acids: CASSEGLAATDTQYF.

The chain links TRBV19 to TRBJ1-1; possible D gene TRBD1, 5 bases. Germline V lookup: CDR1 LNHDA, CDR2 SQIVND (reference sequence). V was clipped by 2 bases and J by 5 bases, with 12 bases between them. This CDR3 spans 14 amino acids. CDR3 nucleotide sequence: TGTGCCAGTAGTATATCCGGGGGTTGGACTGAAGCTTTCTTT. It translates to CASSISGGWTEAFF.

Notes on this clone: In the same sample, other DNA sequences code for this CDR3. The chain couples TRBV30 to TRBJ1-5; 7 nucleotides align to TRBD1. The trim removed 2 bases at V and 3 bases at J, leaving 7 bases unmatched. The germline CDR1 and CDR2 sequences are GTSNPN and SVGIG (reference sequence). The CDR3 extends over 15 amino acids. The DNA for the CDR3 is TGTGCCTGGAGTCCTGGGACAGCACTCAATCAGCCCCAGCATTTT. Amino acids: CAWSPGTALNQPQHF. The whole variable domain, remainder taken from reference TRBV30 and TRBJ1-5, is SQTIHQWPATLVQPVGSPLSLECTVEGTSNPNLYWYRQAAGRGLQLLFYSVGIGQISSEVPQNLSASRPQDRQFILSSKKLLLSDSGFYLCAWSPGTALNQPQHFGDGTRLSIL.